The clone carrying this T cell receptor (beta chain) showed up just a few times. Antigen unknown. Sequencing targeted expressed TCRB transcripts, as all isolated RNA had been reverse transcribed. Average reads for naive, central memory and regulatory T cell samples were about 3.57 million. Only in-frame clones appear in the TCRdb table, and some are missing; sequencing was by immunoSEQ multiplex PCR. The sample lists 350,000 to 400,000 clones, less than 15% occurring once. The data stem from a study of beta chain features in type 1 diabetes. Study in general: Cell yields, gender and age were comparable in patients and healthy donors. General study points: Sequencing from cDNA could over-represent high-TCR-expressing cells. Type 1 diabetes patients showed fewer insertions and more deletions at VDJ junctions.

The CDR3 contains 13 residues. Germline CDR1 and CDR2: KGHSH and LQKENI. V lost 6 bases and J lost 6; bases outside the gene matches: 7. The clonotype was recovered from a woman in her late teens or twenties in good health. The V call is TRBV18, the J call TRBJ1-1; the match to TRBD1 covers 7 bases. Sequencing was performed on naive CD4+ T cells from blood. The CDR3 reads CASSLNRGPEAFF. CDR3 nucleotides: TGTGCCAGCTCCCTGAACAGGGGCCCTGAAGCTTTCTTT. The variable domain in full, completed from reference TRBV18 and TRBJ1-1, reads NAGVMQNPRHLVRRRGQEARLRCSPMKGHSHVYWYRQLPEEGLKFMVYLQKENIIDESGMPKERFSAEFPKEGPSILRIQQVVRGDSAAYFCASSLNRGPEAFFGQGTRLTVV.